This TCR beta chain comes out of a study of cytomegalovirus exposure and HLA in healthy donors (TCRdb year 2017). Background on the whole study: According to a later analysis, one platform produced both the roughly 130 validation repertoires and the roughly 650 repertoires of the first cohort. The study aimed to test whether signatures of past pathogen exposure could be identified by cataloging public T cell receptors. A separate validation cohort of roughly 130 different subjects was used in addition to the roughly 700-subject first cohort. The study combined high-throughput TCR immunosequencing, statistical association of individual TCRs with disease status, and machine learning to predict cytomegalovirus infection status. The full study reports these points: In a later analysis, TCRs clustered in the first cohort were found to also tend to co-occur in the approximately 120 validation repertoires, with roughly 93% of cluster scores above 0. While some public TCRs were present in many individuals, most TCR sequences turned up only very rarely across donors. A total of 164 TCR beta chains were listed by the study as associated with cytomegalovirus. A few of the identified cytomegalovirus-associated TCR beta chains were confirmed in vitro to be specific for cytomegalovirus antigens. The authors suggested that the approach could potentially be generalized to other disease states and immunological phenotypes. A later analysis had no HLA typing for the validation cohort, so co-occurrence there was scored across all 130 or so repertoires. In both the original and validation cohorts, the classifier was reported to diagnose cytomegalovirus status with high specificity and sensitivity.

In regard to this clone: Its recognized antigen is unknown. No clone much larger than this one lies a single base away; base qualities are absent.

Receptors were amplified or captured by the immunoSEQ multiplex PCR assay. In the paper's pipeline: A statistical classification framework was developed to diagnose cytomegalovirus status using the catalog of TCR beta chain sequences. The table comes from immuneACCESS by way of TCRdb, which keeps in-frame sequences with V and J called. Part of the clones is missing from these tables; in studies checked, under half for an unresolved V gene and the rest for unknown reasons. V and J calls and clone size follow that table, whereas D and trimming were derived from the DNA. The sample contains about 200,000 clones, around four fifths of them found a single time. The ten biggest clones cover roughly 5.7% of the sample. V was cut back by 7 bases and J by 3 bases, leaving a gap of 12 bases between them. Its CDR3 holds 13 amino acids, cysteine through phenylalanine. Only the CDR3 part of the read is kept: 39 bases, read in frame from the first base. The germline V gene (reference sequence) yields MNHNY for CDR1 and SVGAGI for CDR2.

Donors formed part of the validation cohort, which comprised over a hundred subjects and was distinct from the first cohort of 666 subjects. This TCR derives from a young woman in good health and CMV-seronegative. Sequencing was done on a sample of PBMCs. This receptor chain uses TRBV6-6 and TRBJ1-2; the D gene remains uncertain. The nucleotide sequence is TGTGCCAGCACCCCAGGTGATTACTATGGCTACACCTTC. It codes for CASTPGDYYGYTF.